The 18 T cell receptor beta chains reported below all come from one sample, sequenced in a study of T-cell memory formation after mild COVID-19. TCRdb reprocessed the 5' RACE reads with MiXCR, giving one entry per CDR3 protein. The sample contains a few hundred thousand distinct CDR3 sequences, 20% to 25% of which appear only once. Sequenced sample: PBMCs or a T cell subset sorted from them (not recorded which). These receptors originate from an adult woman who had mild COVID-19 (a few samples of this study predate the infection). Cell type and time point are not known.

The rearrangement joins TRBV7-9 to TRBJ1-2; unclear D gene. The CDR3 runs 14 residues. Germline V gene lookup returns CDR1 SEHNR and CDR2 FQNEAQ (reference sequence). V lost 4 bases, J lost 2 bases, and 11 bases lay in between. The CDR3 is CASSSIRRNYGYTF. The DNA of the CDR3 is TGTGCCAGCAGCTCAATCCGGAGAAACTATGGCTACACCTTC.

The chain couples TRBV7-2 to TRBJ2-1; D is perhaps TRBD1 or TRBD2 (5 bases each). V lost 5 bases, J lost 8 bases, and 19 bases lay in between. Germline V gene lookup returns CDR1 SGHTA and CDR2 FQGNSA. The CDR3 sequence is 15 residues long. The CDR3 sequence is CASSLGRPPDYEQFF. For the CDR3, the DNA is TGTGCCAGCAGCCTGGGACGGCCACCAGACTATGAGCAGTTCTTC.

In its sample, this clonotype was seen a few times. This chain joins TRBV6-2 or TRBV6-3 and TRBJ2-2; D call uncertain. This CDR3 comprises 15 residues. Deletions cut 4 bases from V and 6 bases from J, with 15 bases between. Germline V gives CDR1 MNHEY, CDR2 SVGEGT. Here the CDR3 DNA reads TGTGCCAGCAGTTGGATCATTGAGCCTCCCGGGGAGCTGTTTTTT. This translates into CASSWIIEPPGELFF.

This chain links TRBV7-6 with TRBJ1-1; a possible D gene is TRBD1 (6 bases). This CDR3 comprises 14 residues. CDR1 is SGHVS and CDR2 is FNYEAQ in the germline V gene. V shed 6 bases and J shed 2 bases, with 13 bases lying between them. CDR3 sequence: CASSPGQSNTEAFF. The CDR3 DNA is TGTGCCAGCAGTCCCGGACAGAGTAACACTGAAGCTTTCTTT.

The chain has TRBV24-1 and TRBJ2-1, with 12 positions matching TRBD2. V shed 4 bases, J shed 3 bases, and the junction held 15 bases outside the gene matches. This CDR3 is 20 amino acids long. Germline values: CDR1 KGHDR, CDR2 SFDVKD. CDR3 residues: CATSDPSLTSGSSYYNEQFF. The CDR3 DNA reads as TGTGCCACCAGTGACCCCTCCCTGACTAGCGGGAGTTCGTACTACAATGAGCAGTTCTTC.

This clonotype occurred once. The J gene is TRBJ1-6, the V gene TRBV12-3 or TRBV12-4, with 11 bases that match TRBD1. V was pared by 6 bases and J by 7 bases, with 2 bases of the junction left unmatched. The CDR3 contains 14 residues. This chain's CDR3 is CASRGQGGNSPLHF. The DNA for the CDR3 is TGTGCCAGCAGGGGACAGGGGGGGAATTCACCCCTCCACTTT.

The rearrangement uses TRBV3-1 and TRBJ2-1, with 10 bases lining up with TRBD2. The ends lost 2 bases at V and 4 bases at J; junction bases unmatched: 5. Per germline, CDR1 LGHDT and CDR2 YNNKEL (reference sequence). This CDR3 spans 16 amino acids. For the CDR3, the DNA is TGTGCCAGCAGCCAACACAGCGGGGGGGATTACAATGAGCAGTTCTTC. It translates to CASSQHSGGDYNEQFF.

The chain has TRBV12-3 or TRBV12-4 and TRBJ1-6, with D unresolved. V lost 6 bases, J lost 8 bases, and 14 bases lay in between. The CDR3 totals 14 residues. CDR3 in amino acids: CASSLTAGYSPLHF. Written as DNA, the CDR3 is TGTGCCAGCAGCCTGACTGCGGGATATTCACCCCTCCACTTT.

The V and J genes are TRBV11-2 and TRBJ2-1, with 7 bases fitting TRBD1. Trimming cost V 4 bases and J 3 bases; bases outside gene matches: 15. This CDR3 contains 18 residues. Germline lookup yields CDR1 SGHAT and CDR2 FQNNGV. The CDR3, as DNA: TGTGCCAGCAGCTCTCTCAACTTTACAGGGGTCTTCTACAATGAGCAGTTCTTC. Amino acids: CASSSLNFTGVFYNEQFF.

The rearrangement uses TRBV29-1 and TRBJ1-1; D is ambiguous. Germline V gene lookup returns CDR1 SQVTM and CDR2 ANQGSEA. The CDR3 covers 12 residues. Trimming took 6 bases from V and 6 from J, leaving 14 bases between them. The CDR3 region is CSVQNRSPEAFF. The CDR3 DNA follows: TGCAGCGTCCAAAATAGGTCCCCTGAAGCTTTCTTT. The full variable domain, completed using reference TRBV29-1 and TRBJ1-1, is SAVISQKPSRDICQRGTSLTIQCQVDSQVTMMFWYRQQPGQSLTLIATANQGSEATYESGFVIDKFPISRPNLTFSTLTVSNMSPEDSSIYLCSVQNRSPEAFFGQGTRLTVV.

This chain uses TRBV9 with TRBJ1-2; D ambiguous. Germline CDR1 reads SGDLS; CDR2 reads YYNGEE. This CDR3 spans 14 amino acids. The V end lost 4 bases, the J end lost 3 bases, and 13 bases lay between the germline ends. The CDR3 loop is CASSPRTLHYGYTF. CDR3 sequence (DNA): TGTGCCAGCAGCCCCCGGACCCTGCACTATGGCTACACCTTC.

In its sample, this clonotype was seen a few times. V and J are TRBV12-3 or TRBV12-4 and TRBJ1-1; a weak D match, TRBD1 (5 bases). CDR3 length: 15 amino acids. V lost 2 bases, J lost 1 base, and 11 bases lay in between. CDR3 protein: CASSLPQGKNTEAFF. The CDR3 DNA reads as TGTGCCAGCAGTTTACCCCAGGGTAAGAACACTGAAGCTTTCTTT.

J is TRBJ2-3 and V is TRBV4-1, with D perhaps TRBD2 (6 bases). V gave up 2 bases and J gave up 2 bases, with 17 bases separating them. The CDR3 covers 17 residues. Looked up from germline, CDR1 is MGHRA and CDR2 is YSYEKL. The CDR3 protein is CASSQLFGGRDTDTQYF. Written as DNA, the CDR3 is TGCGCCAGCAGCCAATTATTCGGGGGACGTGACACAGATACGCAGTATTTT.

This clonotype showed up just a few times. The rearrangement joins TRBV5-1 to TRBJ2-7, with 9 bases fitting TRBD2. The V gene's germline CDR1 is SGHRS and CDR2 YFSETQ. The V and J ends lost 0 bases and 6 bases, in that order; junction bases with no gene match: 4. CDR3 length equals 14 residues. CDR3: CASSLAGTSTEQYF. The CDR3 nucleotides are TGCGCCAGCAGCTTGGCCGGGACTAGCACCGAGCAGTACTTC. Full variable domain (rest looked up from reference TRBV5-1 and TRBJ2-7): KAGVTQTPRYLIKTRGQQVTLSCSPISGHRSVSWYQQTPGQGLQFLFEYFSETQRNKGNFPGRFSGRQFSNSRSEMNVSTLELGDSALYLCASSLAGTSTEQYFGPGTRLTVT.

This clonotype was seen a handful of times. The CDR3 DNA reads as TGTGCCAGCAGCCAGCTCGGGACAGAACTGTTTTTT. Its protein is CASSQLGTELFF. The gene calls are TRBV3-1 and TRBJ1-4; 7 nucleotides line up with TRBD1. The V and J ends lost 3 bases and 12 bases, in that order; junction bases with no gene match: 4. The CDR3 contains 12 residues. Germline V gene data show CDR1 as LGHDT and CDR2 as YNNKEL (reference sequence).

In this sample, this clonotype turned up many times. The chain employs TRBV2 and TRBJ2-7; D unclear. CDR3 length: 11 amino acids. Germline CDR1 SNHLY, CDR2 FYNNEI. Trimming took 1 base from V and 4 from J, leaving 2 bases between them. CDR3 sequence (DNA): TGTGCCAGCAGTGAAGGGTACGAGCAGTACTTC. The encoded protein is CASSEGYEQYF.

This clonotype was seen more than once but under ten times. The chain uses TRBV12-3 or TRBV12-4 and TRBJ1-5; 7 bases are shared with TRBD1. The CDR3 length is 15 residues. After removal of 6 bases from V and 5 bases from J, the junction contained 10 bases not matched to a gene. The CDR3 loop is CASSPQGQNYQPQHF. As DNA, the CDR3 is TGTGCCAGCAGCCCTCAGGGACAGAACTATCAGCCCCAGCATTTT.

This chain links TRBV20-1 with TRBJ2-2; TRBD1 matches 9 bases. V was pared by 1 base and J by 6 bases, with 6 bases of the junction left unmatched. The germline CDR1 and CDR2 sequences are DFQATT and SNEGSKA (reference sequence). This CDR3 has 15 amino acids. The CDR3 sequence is CSARVSGQGSGELFF. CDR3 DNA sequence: TGCAGTGCTAGAGTATCGGGACAGGGATCCGGGGAGCTGTTTTTT.